The 27 T cell receptor beta chains presented below share a single source sample, sequenced in a study of T cells in women clearing cervical HPV infection. Profiling relied on immunoSEQ multiplex PCR, and the TCRdb table lists in-frame clones only, not all of them. This sample contains tens of thousands of clones. The sample taken for sequencing was blood buffy coat. Receptor source: a woman between 18 and 75 years old with a cervical HPV16 infection that either progressed to CIN3+ or cleared (not recorded which).

To note about this clone: The read ends 3 residues shy of where the CDR3 ends; the end is completed using the germline J gene. The chain recombines TRBV5-4 with TRBJ2-7; 13 bases are shared with TRBD2. Germline V gene sequence: CDR1 SGHNT, CDR2 YYREEE (reference sequence). The CDR3 has 15 residues. V gave up 4 bases and J gave up 5 bases; unmatched junction bases: 6. Partial CDR3 DNA: TGTGCCAGCAGCGTAGGACTAGCGGGAGTGAACGAG. Translated, it gives CASSVGLAGVNE. The full CDR3 protein reads CASSVGLAGVNEQYF.

Notes on this clone: With the read ending 3 residues before the CDR3 end, the germline J gene is used to fill in that end. The V call is TRBV7-9, the J call TRBJ1-6; no clear D gene. The CDR3 totals 14 residues. Germline assignment: CDR1 SEHNR and CDR2 FQNEAQ (reference sequence). The ends were cut back, 1 base at V and 3 bases at J, with 4 bases in the middle. The chain's CDR3 is CASSLVYYNSPLHF. The sequenced CDR3 bases are TGTGCCAGCAGCTTAGTCTACTATAATTCACCC.

CDR3 region: CASSFQRGSGANVLFF. The CDR3 DNA, read in part, is TGCGCCAGCAGCTTCCAACGAGGCTCTGGGGCCAACGTG. The chain combines TRBV5-1 with TRBJ2-2; D is perhaps TRBD1 (5 bases). The read ends 3 residues before the CDR3 terminus; that terminus is restored from the germline J gene. The CDR3 has 16 amino acids. Looked up from germline, CDR1 is SGHRS and CDR2 is YFSETQ.

CDR3 region: CASSIAGTTANEKLFF. The CDR3 DNA, read in part, is TGTGCCAGTAGTATAGCGGGGACAACAGCAAATGAAAAG. This chain links TRBV19 with TRBJ2-2; tentatively, D is TRBD1 (6 bases). The sequence runs out 3 residues before the end of the CDR3; the remainder is reconstructed from the germline J gene. The CDR3 loop spans 16 amino acids. CDR1 and CDR2 (germline): LNHDA, SQIVND (reference sequence).

On this clone: With the read ending 3 residues before the CDR3 end, the germline J gene is used to fill in that end. This chain links TRBV20-1 with TRBJ1-6; D possibly corresponds to TRBD1 (5 bases). CDR1 and CDR2 from the germline V gene are DFQATT and SNEGSKA (reference sequence). The CDR3 length is 13 residues. Trimming removed 3 bases at V and 12 bases at J, with 15 bases between. CDR3 bases read: TGCAGTGCTAGGGGAACATCGGGGGGACCC. Amino acid sequence: CSARGTSGGP. The whole CDR3 sequence reads CSARGTSGGPLHF.

Regarding this clone: The read ends 3 residues shy of where the CDR3 ends; the end is completed using the germline J gene. The chain uses TRBV19 and TRBJ2-5; TRBD1 matches at 11 bases. CDR1 and CDR2 from the germline V gene are LNHDA and SQIVND (reference sequence). The ends lost 6 bases at V and 1 base at J; junction bases unmatched: 7. This CDR3 spans 16 amino acids. The DNA read from the CDR3 is TGTGCCAGTAGCCATGGACAGGGGGCGGGCCAAGAGACC. Translation gives CASSHGQGAGQET. The whole CDR3 is CASSHGQGAGQETQYF. Drawing the rest from reference TRBV19 and TRBJ2-5, the complete variable domain is DGGITQSPKYLFRKEGQNVTLSCEQNLNHDAMYWYRQDPGQGLRLIYYSQIVNDFQKGDIAEGYSVSREKKESFPLTVTSAQKNPTAFYLCASSHGQGAGQETQYFGPGTRLLVL.

With respect to this clone: The CDR3 is cut off 3 residues early in the read; its end comes from the germline J gene. This chain uses TRBV6-4 with TRBJ2-1, with 8 bases matching TRBD2. The CDR3 contains 15 residues. V was pared by 4 bases and J by 4 bases, with 6 bases of the junction left unmatched. CDR1 is MRHNA, CDR2 SNTAGT, per germline. The sequenced part of the CDR3 DNA is TGTGCCAGCAGTGTAACTAGCGGTCCTTACAATGAG. It yields the protein CASSVTSGPYNE. The full CDR3 protein reads CASSVTSGPYNEQFF.

As for this clone: The CDR3 end falls 3 residues outside the read, so it is completed with the germline J gene. The V call is TRBV4-2, the J call TRBJ2-7; the match to TRBD1 covers 8 bases. The CDR3 totals 13 residues. Germline-derived CDR1 and CDR2 are LGHNA and YNFKEQ. Unmatched junction bases numbered 6, after V lost 5 bases and J lost 6 bases. CDR3 sequence: CASSGIGQGEQYF. The CDR3 DNA, read in part, is TGTGCCAGCAGCGGCATTGGACAGGGCGAG.

As to this clone: Read coverage stops 3 residues before the CDR3 terminus; the germline J gene supplies the remainder. V usage is TRBV5-1 and J usage is TRBJ2-2; 7 bases are shared with TRBD1. V dropped 0 bases and J dropped 3; count of bases not matched to a gene: 2. This CDR3 region has 15 residues. Looked up from germline, CDR1 is SGHRS and CDR2 is YFSETQ. The sequenced CDR3 bases are TGCGCCAGCAGCTTGGCAGGGGGAGACACCGGGGAG. Protein product: CASSLAGGDTGE. The CDR3 in full is CASSLAGGDTGELFF.

About this clone itself: The read terminates 3 residues before the CDR3 end, so the remaining end is supplied by the germline J gene. The J gene is TRBJ1-4, the V gene TRBV12-5; D possibly corresponds to TRBD1 (6 bases). V lost 5 bases, J lost 8 bases, and 15 bases lay in between. Germline V lookup: CDR1 LGHNT, CDR2 FRNRAP. There are 14 residues in the CDR3. CDR3 in amino acids: CASGGAGVREKLFF. Partial CDR3 DNA: TGTGCTAGTGGTGGCGCAGGGGTACGAGAAAAA.

Turning to this clone: The DNA ends 3 residues before the CDR3 does, and the rest of the CDR3 is filled in from the germline J gene. This chain connects TRBV20-1 to TRBJ2-3; 13 bases match TRBD2. The CDR3 is made up of 16 amino acids. Germline CDR1 and CDR2: DFQATT and SNEGSKA (reference sequence). The sequenced part of the CDR3 DNA is TGCAGTGCTCATCCCGGGACTAGCGGGAATGGGGGTGCG. As protein: CSAHPGTSGNGGA. The full CDR3 protein reads CSAHPGTSGNGGAQYF.

CDR3 region: CASRRVEKTQYF. CDR3 DNA, as far as it was read: TGTGCCAGCAGGAGGGTCGAAAAGACG. The chain couples TRBV7-2 to TRBJ2-3, with D possibly being TRBD2 (5 bases). Read sequence stops 3 residues before the CDR3 end, and the germline J gene provides the missing end. The CDR3 length is 12 residues. Germline V gives CDR1 SGHTA, CDR2 FQGNSA. The full variable domain, rest sourced from reference TRBV7-2 and TRBJ2-3, is GAGVSQSPSNKVTEKGKDVELRCDPISGHTALYWYRQSLGQGLEFLIYFQGNSAPDKSGLPSDRFSAERTGGSVSTLTIQRTQQEDSAVYLCASRRVEKTQYFGPGTRLTVL.

Concerning this clone: Coverage ceases 3 residues before the CDR3 finishes, and the germline J gene fills in the end. The V call is TRBV2, the J call TRBJ1-1; tentatively, D is TRBD1 (5 bases). The germline V gene has CDR1 SNHLY and CDR2 FYNNEI. The CDR3 covers 13 residues. Trimming left V 5 bases short and J 1 base short, with 8 bases between. CDR3 loop: CASSTQGNTEAFF. The covered CDR3 bases are TGTGCCAGCAGTACCCAGGGGAACACTGAA.

A note on this clone: The sequence runs out 3 residues before the end of the CDR3; the remainder is reconstructed from the germline J gene. The V call is TRBV6-1, the J call TRBJ2-7; 15 nucleotides align to TRBD2. Germline-derived CDR1 and CDR2 are MNHNS and SASEGT. This CDR3 has 19 amino acids. The ends lost 2 bases at V and 5 bases at J; junction bases unmatched: 13. The CDR3 protein is CASSERGLAGGSRLNEQYF. The DNA read from the CDR3 is TGTGCCAGCAGTGAAAGGGGACTAGCGGGGGGCTCTAGGTTGAACGAG.

About this clone: The observed sequence ends 3 residues before the CDR3 terminus, with the missing tail filled in from the germline J gene. The chain joins TRBV2 to TRBJ2-2; a weak D match, TRBD1 (5 bases). This CDR3 has 14 residues. CDR1 SNHLY and CDR2 FYNNEI come from the germline V gene. CDR3 residues: CASSRTNTNEKLFF. The DNA read from the CDR3 is TGTGCCAGCAGTCGGACAAACACTAATGAAAAG.

About this clone: The read halts 3 residues ahead of the CDR3 end, with the missing end drawn from the germline J gene. The chain uses TRBV5-4 and TRBJ2-2; 9 nucleotides align to TRBD1. Germline V gives CDR1 SGHNT, CDR2 YYREEE (reference sequence). The CDR3 length is 15 residues. CDR3 amino acids: CASSYQGQGNEKLFF. Incomplete CDR3 DNA: TGTGCCAGCAGCTACCAGGGACAGGGAAATGAAAAG.

To note about this clone: The missing CDR3 end, 3 residues past where the read stops, is filled in from the germline J gene. The rearrangement joins TRBV2 to TRBJ1-4, with a weak D call TRBD1 (6 bases). The CDR3 spans 14 residues. Germline CDR1 SNHLY, CDR2 FYNNEI. The CDR3 bases that were read are TGTGCCAGCAGGAACAGGGAGAGGAATTCACCA. Translated: CASRNRERNSP. The whole CDR3 sequence is CASRNRERNSPLFF.

To note about this clone: The missing CDR3 end, 3 residues past where the read stops, is filled in from the germline J gene. The chain employs TRBV19 and TRBJ2-5; 10 nucleotides match TRBD2. V trimming: 4 bases; J trimming: 3 bases; junction bases outside the gene matches: 5. Germline CDR1 and CDR2: LNHDA and SQIVND (reference sequence). CDR3 length: 15 amino acids. CDR3 DNA, as far as it was read: TGTGCCAGTAGTACCCCTGGACTAGCGGAAGAGACC. Protein: CASSTPGLAEET. The whole CDR3 region reads CASSTPGLAEETQYF.

Notes on this clone: The read ends 3 residues shy of where the CDR3 ends; the end is completed using the germline J gene. J is TRBJ1-1 and V is TRBV2; the D gene is possibly TRBD1 (6 bases). The CDR3 is made up of 13 amino acids. Germline V CDR1 and CDR2: SNHLY, FYNNEI. Trimming cost V 8 bases and J 2 bases, with 12 bases left between them. The covered CDR3 bases are TGTGCCAGCCGTAGACAGGAAAACACTGAA. As protein: CASRRQENTE. The whole CDR3 protein reads CASRRQENTEAFF.

On this clone: The sequenced fragment ends 3 residues before the CDR3 boundary, so the rest is inferred from the germline J gene. This chain uses TRBV6-1 with TRBJ2-7; D is possibly TRBD2 (7 bases). This CDR3 is 15 amino acids long. Germline loops: CDR1 MNHNS, CDR2 SASEGT. V lost 3 bases and J lost 4, with 16 bases in between. The CDR3 protein is CASSEGGTFQYEQYF. CDR3 DNA (partial): TGTGCCAGCAGTGAGGGGGGGACATTCCAGTACGAG.

With regard to this clone: The read gets to within 3 residues of the CDR3 end, and the germline J gene fills in the rest. The chain recombines TRBV9 with TRBJ2-1; tentatively, D is TRBD2 (6 bases). The germline CDR1 and CDR2 sequences are SGDLS and YYNGEE. The V gene lost 4 bases and the J gene lost 6 bases, with 14 bases spanning the gap. The CDR3 runs to 14 residues. CDR3 amino acids: CASSPYPGGNEQFF. The covered CDR3 bases are TGTGCCAGCAGCCCCTACCCCGGGGGCAATGAG.

With regard to this clone: The read ends 3 residues early relative to the CDR3; the germline J gene fills the gap. This chain links TRBV19 with TRBJ1-5; 7 nucleotides agree with TRBD1. Per germline, CDR1 LNHDA and CDR2 SQIVND (reference sequence). V lost 4 bases, J lost 2 bases, and 8 bases stayed unmatched. The CDR3 totals 16 residues. CDR3 region: CASSRETGSRNQPQHF. The CDR3 bases that were read are TGTGCCAGTAGTAGAGAGACAGGGTCACGCAATCAGCCC.

A word on this clone: The CDR3 end lies 3 residues beyond the end of the read and is filled in from the germline J gene. The chain couples TRBV20-1 to TRBJ2-3; TRBD2 aligns across 10 bases. The CDR3 consists of 15 residues. CDR1 and CDR2 (germline): DFQATT, SNEGSKA (reference sequence). Losses at the gene ends were 4 bases for V and 5 bases for J; bases not matched to a gene: 9. The CDR3 is CSAIWETSGLDTQYF. The sequenced CDR3 bases are TGCAGTGCTATATGGGAGACTAGCGGGTTAGATACG.

This chain's CDR3 is CASSPPTSSRETYTF. CDR3 DNA, as far as it was read: TGTGCCAGCTCACCTCCTACATCTAGCCGGGAGACC. This rearrangement joins TRBV18 to TRBJ1-2; unclear D gene. The read comes to an end 3 residues before the CDR3 does, leaving the germline J gene to fill in the end. The CDR3 has 15 amino acids. The germline V gene has CDR1 KGHSH and CDR2 LQKENI.

Note on this clone: The read is 3 residues too short to cover the CDR3 end, so that end is filled in from the germline J gene. Other DNA sequences in this specimen translate into the identical CDR3. This chain joins TRBV4-2 and TRBJ2-7; D ambiguous. Germline V gene sequence: CDR1 LGHNA, CDR2 YNFKEQ. This CDR3 has 12 residues. V lost 0 bases and J lost 3, with 3 bases in between. The CDR3 sequence: CASSQDSYEQYF. Partial CDR3 DNA: TGTGCCAGCAGCCAAGACAGCTACGAG.

As for this clone: Coverage ceases 3 residues before the CDR3 finishes, and the germline J gene fills in the end. The V gene is TRBV7-9, the J gene TRBJ2-5; 9 bases line up with TRBD2. CDR3 length equals 14 residues. Germline CDR1 is SEHNR and CDR2 is FQNEAQ (reference sequence). Trimming cost V 5 bases and J 3 bases; bases outside gene matches: 4. CDR3 in amino acids: CASSPVAGEETQYF. CDR3 bases read: TGTGCCAGCAGCCCAGTAGCGGGAGAAGAGACC.

Remarks on this clone: The read comes to an end 3 residues before the CDR3 does, leaving the germline J gene to fill in the end. The gene calls are TRBV7-2 and TRBJ1-1; no clear D gene. Germline V gives CDR1 SGHTA, CDR2 FQGNSA. There are 15 residues in the CDR3. V lost 2 bases to trimming and J lost 0 bases, with 10 bases between them. Partial CDR3 DNA: TGTGCCAGCAGCTTACGGCGGGGATTGAACACTGAA. It codes for CASSLRRGLNTE. The full CDR3 sequence reads CASSLRRGLNTEAFF.